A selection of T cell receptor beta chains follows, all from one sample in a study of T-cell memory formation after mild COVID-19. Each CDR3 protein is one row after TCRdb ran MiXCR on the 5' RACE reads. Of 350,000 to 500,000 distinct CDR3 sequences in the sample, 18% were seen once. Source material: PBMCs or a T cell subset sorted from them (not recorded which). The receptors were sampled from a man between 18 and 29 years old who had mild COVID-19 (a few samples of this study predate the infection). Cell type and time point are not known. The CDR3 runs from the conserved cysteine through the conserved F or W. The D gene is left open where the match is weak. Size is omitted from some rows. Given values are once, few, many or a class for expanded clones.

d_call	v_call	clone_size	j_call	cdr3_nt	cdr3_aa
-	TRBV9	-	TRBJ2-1	TGTGCCAGCAGCGTAGGGGTACGAACGGAGAATGAGCAGTTCTTC	CASSVGVRTENEQFF
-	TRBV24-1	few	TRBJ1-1	TGTGCCACCAGTGATCCGAACACTGAAGCTTTCTTT	CATSDPNTEAFF
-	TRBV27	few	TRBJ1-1	TGTGCCAGCAACAGGGACGGGAACACTGAAGCTTTCTTT	CASNRDGNTEAFF
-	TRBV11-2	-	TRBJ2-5	TGTGCCAGCAGCTTCCAGAACCAAGAGACCCAGTACTTC	CASSFQNQETQYF
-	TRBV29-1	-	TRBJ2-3	TGCAGCGTTAACCGGGGCCAGTCGATTAAGTATACGCAGTATTTT	CSVNRGQSIKYTQYF
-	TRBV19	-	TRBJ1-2	TGTGCCAGTAGTACGACCCGAGCTAACTATGGCTACACCTTC	CASSTTRANYGYTF
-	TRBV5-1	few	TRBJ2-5	TGCGCCAGCAGCTTGGAACAGATTGGTGGAGAGACCCAGTACTTC	CASSLEQIGGETQYF
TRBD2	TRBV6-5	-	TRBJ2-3	TGTGCCAGCAGCCTACTAGCGGGGGGCCTAACTACACGAGATACGCAGTATTTT	CASSLLAGGLTTRDTQYF
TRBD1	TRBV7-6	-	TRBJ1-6	TGTGCCAGCAGCTTTGCCGGGACAGGGGAATCTCCCCTCCACTTT	CASSFAGTGESPLHF
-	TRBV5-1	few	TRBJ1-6	TGCGCCAGCAGCTTGGATGGCCGAATCCAGACCTATAATTCACCCCTCCACTTT	CASSLDGRIQTYNSPLHF